These 2 T cell receptor beta chains originate from one sample sequenced in a study of cytomegalovirus exposure and HLA in healthy donors. PCR employed 60 Vbeta and 13 Jbeta primers. The data were produced by immunoSEQ multiplex PCR, yet TCRdb's version contains in-frame clones alone and is incomplete. The sample carries 100,000 to 150,000 clones, about 79% recorded once. The sample taken for sequencing was PBMCs. All receptors come from a woman between 18 and 30 years old in good health and CMV-seropositive.

In its sample, this clone was seen once. The chain joins TRBV19 to TRBJ1-5; 9 nucleotides match TRBD1. CDR3 length: 15 amino acids. Trimming at V came to 7 bases and at J to 4 bases, leaving 8 bases not matched to a gene. CDR1 and CDR2 from the germline V gene are LNHDA and SQIVND (reference sequence). The CDR3 DNA reads as TGTGCCAGTACCTGGACAGGGGAGTGGAATCAGCCCCAGCATTTT. Translating gives CASTWTGEWNQPQHF.

The chain is built from TRBV19 and TRBJ2-2; maybe TRBD1 (5 bases). Germline V gives CDR1 LNHDA, CDR2 SQIVND (reference sequence). The CDR3 is 16 residues long. V gave up 2 bases and J gave up 2 bases, with 12 bases separating them. The CDR3 DNA sequence: TGTGCCAGTAGTATAATCGGACACACCAACACCGGGGAGCTGTTTTTT. Amino acids: CASSIIGHTNTGELFF.